Following are 14 T cell receptor beta chains from one sample sequenced in a study of T cell changes during pregnancy in multiple sclerosis. TCRdb keeps only in-frame clones here, not all; method: immunoSEQ multiplex PCR. The sample lists nearly 110,000 clones; just under 95% were seen once. Sequencing used peripheral blood, obtained in the third trimester of pregnancy. The receptors derive from a female donor in good health, enrolled as a control in a pregnancy study.

This sequence joins TRBV5-8 and TRBJ2-7; D may be TRBD2 (6 bases). V was clipped by 6 bases and J by 4 bases, with 17 bases between them. CDR1 is SGHTS, CDR2 YDEGEE, per germline. This CDR3 comprises 14 residues. Here the CDR3 reads CASTPRRGQYEQYF. As DNA, the CDR3 is TGTGCCAGCACCCCCCGGAGGGGCCAATACGAGCAGTACTTC.

The J gene is TRBJ2-7, the V gene TRBV2; tentative D call: TRBD1 (6 bases). The CDR3 runs 15 residues. Per germline, CDR1 SNHLY and CDR2 FYNNEI. V lost 3 bases and J lost 13, with 25 bases in between. Here the CDR3 DNA reads TGTGCCAGCAGTGAGACAAGGGGGATTCCCCTGCGCGCCTACTTC. Its translation: CASSETRGIPLRAYF.

V usage is TRBV11-2 and J usage is TRBJ1-3; 8 bases line up with TRBD1. The CDR3 extends over 15 amino acids. The V gene's germline CDR1 is SGHAT and CDR2 FQNNGV. Losses at the gene ends were 4 bases for V and 2 bases for J; bases not matched to a gene: 4. The CDR3: CASSSRQGTGNTIYF. In nucleotides, the CDR3 is TGTGCCAGCAGCTCCCGACAGGGGACTGGAAACACCATATATTTT. The entire variable domain, with the rest obtained from reference TRBV11-2 and TRBJ1-3, is as follows: EAGVAQSPRYKIIEKRQSVAFWCNPISGHATLYWYQQILGQGPKLLIQFQNNGVVDDSQLPKDRFSAERLKGVDSTLKIQPAKLEDSAVYLCASSSRQGTGNTIYFGEGSWLTVV.

DNA for the CDR3: TGTGCCAGCAGCCCCTTGCTAGCGGGCACAGATACGCAGTATTTT. This gives the protein CASSPLLAGTDTQYF. The gene calls are TRBV5-8 and TRBJ2-3; TRBD2 matches 7 bases. The CDR3 consists of 15 residues. V shed 4 bases, J shed 1 base, and the junction held 6 bases outside the gene matches. In germline, CDR1 is SGHTS, CDR2 YDEGEE.

The V call is TRBV19, the J call TRBJ2-7; 9 nucleotides agree with TRBD2. Per the germline V gene, CDR1 is LNHDA and CDR2 is SQIVND (reference sequence). The ends lost 5 bases at V and 5 bases at J; junction bases unmatched: 4. CDR3 length equals 13 residues. CDR3 coding DNA: TGTGCCAGTAGTTTTGAGCGGGGGGACGAGCAGTACTTC. Translating gives CASSFERGDEQYF.

V and J are TRBV4-2 and TRBJ2-6, with D possibly being TRBD2 (5 bases). CDR3 size: 15 residues. Between the trimmed V and J ends, which lost 0 bases and 3 bases, there was a span of 6 bases. Germline V gene data show CDR1 as LGHNA and CDR2 as YNFKEQ. DNA of the CDR3: TGTGCCAGCAGCCAAGACCGGGATGGGGCCAACGTCCTGACTTTC. It yields the protein CASSQDRDGANVLTF.

The chain's CDR3 is CATSRLGRSSYNEQFF. For the CDR3, the DNA is TGTGCCACCAGCAGACTTGGGAGGAGCTCCTACAATGAGCAGTTCTTC. This chain joins TRBV15 and TRBJ2-1; a possible D gene is TRBD2 (6 bases). Germline CDR1 LNHNV, CDR2 YYDKDF (reference sequence). Trimming cost V 2 bases and J 0 bases, with 11 bases left between them. This CDR3 is 16 amino acids long.

This clone was recorded a few times. J is TRBJ1-2 and V is TRBV19; possibly TRBD1 for D (6 bases). Germline V gene sequence: CDR1 LNHDA, CDR2 SQIVND (reference sequence). With 3 bases removed from V and 4 bases from J, the gap between germline ends came to 9 bases. The CDR3 totals 13 residues. CDR3: CASSIPGAYGYTF. CDR3 bases: TGTGCCAGTAGTATTCCAGGGGCCTATGGCTACACCTTC. Full variable domain (outside the CDR3, taken from reference TRBV19 and TRBJ1-2): DGGITQSPKYLFRKEGQNVTLSCEQNLNHDAMYWYRQDPGQGLRLIYYSQIVNDFQKGDIAEGYSVSREKKESFPLTVTSAQKNPTAFYLCASSIPGAYGYTFGSGTRLTVV.

This chain uses TRBV9 with TRBJ2-3; D remains ambiguous. This CDR3 is 18 amino acids long. Trimming cost V 2 bases and J 0 bases, with 19 bases left between them. CDR1 SGDLS and CDR2 YYNGEE come from the germline V gene. The CDR3 sequence is CASSVGIMGYKSTDTQYF. The CDR3 DNA reads as TGTGCCAGCAGCGTGGGTATTATGGGCTATAAAAGCACAGATACGCAGTATTTT.

The rearrangement links TRBV6-1 to TRBJ1-1; D is ambiguous. This CDR3 is built from 14 residues. Germline V gives CDR1 MNHNS, CDR2 SASEGT. With 8 bases removed from V and 0 bases from J, the gap between germline ends came to 13 bases. The CDR3 DNA sequence: TGTGCCAGCCGGGCCCTAGCTATGAACACTGAAGCTTTCTTT. It codes for CASRALAMNTEAFF.

This rearrangement joins TRBV5-8 to TRBJ1-5; perhaps TRBD1 as D (6 bases). Germline-derived CDR1 and CDR2 are SGHTS and YDEGEE. The V end lost 5 bases, the J end lost 6 bases, and 12 bases lay between the germline ends. The CDR3 sequence is 13 residues long. CDR3 protein: CASRVQGSQPQHF. DNA for the CDR3: TGTGCCAGCAGAGTACAGGGTAGTCAGCCCCAGCATTTT.

V gene TRBV6-4 combines with J gene TRBJ2-7, with D possibly being TRBD1 (5 bases). The CDR3 totals 14 residues. Germline V gene data show CDR1 as MRHNA and CDR2 as SNTAGT. Trimming removed 6 bases at V and 3 bases at J, with 15 bases between. CDR3: CASRDLRGCYEQYF. CDR3 in DNA: TGTGCCAGCAGGGATCTAAGGGGCTGCTACGAGCAGTACTTC.

J is TRBJ1-1 and V is TRBV4-2; TRBD1 agrees at 7 bases. Germline V lookup: CDR1 LGHNA, CDR2 YNFKEQ. The CDR3 has 15 amino acids. The ends lost 0 bases at V and 4 bases at J; junction bases unmatched: 5. CDR3 coding DNA: TGTGCCAGCAGCCAAGATCAGGGGGGCATCACTGAAGCTTTCTTT. Residues: CASSQDQGGITEAFF.

Comments on this clone: One end of the junction varies from germline; a read error may be responsible. Additional DNA sequences in this sample encode the identical CDR3. V is TRBV4-3 and J is TRBJ2-7; 9 positions agree with TRBD1. This CDR3 comprises 16 residues. Looked up from germline, CDR1 is LGHNA and CDR2 is YSLEER. The CDR3 loop reads CASSQDWDRASYEQYF. CDR3 nucleotide sequence: TGCGCCAGCAGCCAAGACTGGGACAGGGCCTCCTACGAGCAATACTTC.